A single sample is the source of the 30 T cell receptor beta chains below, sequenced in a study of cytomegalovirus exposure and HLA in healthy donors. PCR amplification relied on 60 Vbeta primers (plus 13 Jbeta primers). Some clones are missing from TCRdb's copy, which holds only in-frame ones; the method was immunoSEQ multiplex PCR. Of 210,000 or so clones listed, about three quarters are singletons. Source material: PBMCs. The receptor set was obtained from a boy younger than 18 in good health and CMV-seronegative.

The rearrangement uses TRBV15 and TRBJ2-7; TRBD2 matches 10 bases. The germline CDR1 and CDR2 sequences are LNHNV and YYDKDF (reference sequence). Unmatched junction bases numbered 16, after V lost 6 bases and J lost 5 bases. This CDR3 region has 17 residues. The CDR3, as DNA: TGTGCCACCAGTGGGGACGTTTCGCTAGCGGGAGCCCACGAGCAGTACTTC. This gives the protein CATSGDVSLAGAHEQYF. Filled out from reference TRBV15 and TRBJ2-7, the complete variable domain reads DAMVIQNPRYQVTQFGKPVTLSCSQTLNHNVMYWYQQKSSQAPKLLFHYYDKDFNNEADTPDNFQSRRPNTSFCFLDIRSPGLGDTAMYLCATSGDVSLAGAHEQYFGPGTRLTVT.

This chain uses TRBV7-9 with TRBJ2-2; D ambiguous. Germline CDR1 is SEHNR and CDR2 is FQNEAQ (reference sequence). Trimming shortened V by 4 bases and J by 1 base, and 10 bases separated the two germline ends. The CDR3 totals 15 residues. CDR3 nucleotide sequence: TGTGCCAGCAGCTCTCTACCGATGAACACCGGGGAGCTGTTTTTT. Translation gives CASSSLPMNTGELFF.

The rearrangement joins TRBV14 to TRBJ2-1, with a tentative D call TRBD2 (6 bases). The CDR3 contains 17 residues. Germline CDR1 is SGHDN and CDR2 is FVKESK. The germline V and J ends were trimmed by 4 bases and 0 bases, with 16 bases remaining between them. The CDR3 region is CASSPRRVGLSYNEQFF. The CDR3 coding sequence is TGTGCCAGCAGCCCCCGGAGGGTGGGACTCTCCTACAATGAGCAGTTCTTC.

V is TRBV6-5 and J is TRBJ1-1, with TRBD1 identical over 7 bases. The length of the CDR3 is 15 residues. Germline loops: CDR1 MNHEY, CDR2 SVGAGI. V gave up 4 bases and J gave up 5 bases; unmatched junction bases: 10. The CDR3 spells CASSFLGTAATEAFF. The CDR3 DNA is TGTGCCAGCAGTTTCCTTGGGACAGCAGCTACTGAAGCTTTCTTT.

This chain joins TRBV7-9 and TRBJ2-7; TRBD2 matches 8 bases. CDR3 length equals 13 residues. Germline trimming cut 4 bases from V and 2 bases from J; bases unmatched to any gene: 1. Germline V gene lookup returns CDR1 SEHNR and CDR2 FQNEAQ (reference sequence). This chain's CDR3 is CASSWGLAYEQYF. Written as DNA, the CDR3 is TGTGCCAGCAGCTGGGGACTAGCCTACGAGCAGTACTTC.

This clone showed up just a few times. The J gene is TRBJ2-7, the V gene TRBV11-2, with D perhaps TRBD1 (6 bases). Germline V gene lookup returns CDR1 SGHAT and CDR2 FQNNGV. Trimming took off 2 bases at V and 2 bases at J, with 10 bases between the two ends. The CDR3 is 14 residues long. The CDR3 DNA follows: TGTGCCAGCAGCTTACCAGGGGAAGCCTACGAGCAGTACTTC. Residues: CASSLPGEAYEQYF.

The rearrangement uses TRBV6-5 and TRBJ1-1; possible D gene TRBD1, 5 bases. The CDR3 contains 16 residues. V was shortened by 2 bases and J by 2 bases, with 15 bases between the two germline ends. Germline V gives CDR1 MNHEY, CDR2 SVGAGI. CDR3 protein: CASSYLFDGGNTEAFF. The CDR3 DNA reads TGTGCCAGCAGTTACCTCTTTGACGGGGGAAACACTGAAGCTTTCTTT.

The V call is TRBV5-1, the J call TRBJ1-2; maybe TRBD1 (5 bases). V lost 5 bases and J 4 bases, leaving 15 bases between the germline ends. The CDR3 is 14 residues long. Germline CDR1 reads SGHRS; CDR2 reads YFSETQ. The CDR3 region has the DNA TGCGCCAGCAGGCCTCGGGAGCAGGGCTATGGCTACACCTTC. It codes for CASRPREQGYGYTF.

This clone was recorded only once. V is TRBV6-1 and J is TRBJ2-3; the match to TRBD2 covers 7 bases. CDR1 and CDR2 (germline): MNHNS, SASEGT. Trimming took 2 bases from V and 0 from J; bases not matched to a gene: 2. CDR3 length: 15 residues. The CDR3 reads CASSESGGSTDTQYF. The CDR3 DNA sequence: TGTGCCAGCAGTGAATCCGGGGGGAGCACAGATACGCAGTATTTT.

CDR3 residues: CASSLASGIYNEQFF. The CDR3, as DNA: TGCGCCAGCAGCTTAGCTAGCGGGATATACAATGAGCAGTTCTTC. The J gene is TRBJ2-1, the V gene TRBV5-1; 9 bases fit TRBD2. The CDR3 has 15 residues. After removal of 2 bases from V and 4 bases from J, the junction contained 4 bases not matched to a gene. The germline V gene encodes CDR1 SGHRS and CDR2 YFSETQ. Using reference TRBV5-1 and TRBJ2-1 for the parts outside the CDR3, the full variable domain is KAGVTQTPRYLIKTRGQQVTLSCSPISGHRSVSWYQQTPGQGLQFLFEYFSETQRNKGNFPGRFSGRQFSNSRSEMNVSTLELGDSALYLCASSLASGIYNEQFFGPGTRLTVL.

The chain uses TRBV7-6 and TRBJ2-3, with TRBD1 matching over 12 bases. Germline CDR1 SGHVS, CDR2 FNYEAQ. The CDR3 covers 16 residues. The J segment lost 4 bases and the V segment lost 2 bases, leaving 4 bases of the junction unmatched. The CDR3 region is CASSLLGQGAPDTQYF. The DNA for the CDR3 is TGTGCCAGCAGCTTACTGGGACAGGGGGCCCCAGATACGCAGTATTTT.

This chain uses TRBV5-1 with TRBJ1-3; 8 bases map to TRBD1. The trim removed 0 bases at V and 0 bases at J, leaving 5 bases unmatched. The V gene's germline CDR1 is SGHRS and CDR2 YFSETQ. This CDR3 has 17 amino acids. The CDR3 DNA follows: TGCGCCAGCAGCTTGGAGCCGACAGGGGACTCTGGAAACACCATATATTTT. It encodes CASSLEPTGDSGNTIYF.

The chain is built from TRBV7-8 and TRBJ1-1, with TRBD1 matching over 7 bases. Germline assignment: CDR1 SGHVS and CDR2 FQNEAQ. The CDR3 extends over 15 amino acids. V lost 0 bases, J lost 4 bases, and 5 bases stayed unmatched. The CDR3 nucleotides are TGTGCCAGCAGCTTAGCTGGTCCAGGGGGCACTGAAGCTTTCTTT. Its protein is CASSLAGPGGTEAFF.

CDR3 in amino acids: CASSFGDRSSYEQYF. The CDR3 DNA reads as TGCGCCAGCAGCTTTGGAGACAGGAGCTCCTACGAGCAGTACTTC. The chain links TRBV5-1 to TRBJ2-7; maybe TRBD1 (6 bases). The CDR3 is 15 amino acids. Trimming shortened V by 2 bases and J by 0 bases, and 12 bases separated the two germline ends. CDR1 is SGHRS, CDR2 YFSETQ, per germline.

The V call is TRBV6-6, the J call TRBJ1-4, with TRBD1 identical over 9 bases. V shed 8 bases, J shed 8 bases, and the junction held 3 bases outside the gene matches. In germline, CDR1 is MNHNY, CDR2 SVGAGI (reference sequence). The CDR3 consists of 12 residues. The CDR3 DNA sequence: TGTGCCAGCGCAGGACAGGGGGAAAAACTGTTTTTT. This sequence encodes CASAGQGEKLFF.

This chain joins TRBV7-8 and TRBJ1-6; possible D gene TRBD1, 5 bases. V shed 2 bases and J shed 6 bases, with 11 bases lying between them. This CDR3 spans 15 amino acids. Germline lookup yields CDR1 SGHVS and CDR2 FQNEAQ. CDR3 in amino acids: CASSLIGEVNSPLHF. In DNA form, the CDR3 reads TGTGCCAGCAGCTTAATAGGGGAAGTTAATTCACCCCTCCACTTT.

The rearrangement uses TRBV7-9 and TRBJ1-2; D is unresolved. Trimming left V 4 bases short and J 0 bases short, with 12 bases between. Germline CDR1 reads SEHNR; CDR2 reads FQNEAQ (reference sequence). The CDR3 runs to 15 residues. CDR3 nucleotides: TGTGCCAGCAGCTCGTCCTTACAGCCTAACTATGGCTACACCTTC. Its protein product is CASSSSLQPNYGYTF.

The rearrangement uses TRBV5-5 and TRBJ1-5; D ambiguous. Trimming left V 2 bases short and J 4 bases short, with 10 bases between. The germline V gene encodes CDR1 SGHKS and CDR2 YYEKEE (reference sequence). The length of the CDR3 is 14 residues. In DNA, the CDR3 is TGTGCCAGCAGCTTCCGTCGGGAAAATCAGCCCCAGCATTTT. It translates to CASSFRRENQPQHF.

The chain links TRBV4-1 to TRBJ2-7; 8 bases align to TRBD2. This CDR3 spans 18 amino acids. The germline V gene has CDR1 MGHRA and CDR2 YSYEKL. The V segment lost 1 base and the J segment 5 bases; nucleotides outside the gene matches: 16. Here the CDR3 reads CASSQGWAGGTVEHEQYF. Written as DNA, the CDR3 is TGCGCCAGCAGCCAAGGATGGGCGGGGGGAACGGTTGAACACGAGCAGTACTTC.

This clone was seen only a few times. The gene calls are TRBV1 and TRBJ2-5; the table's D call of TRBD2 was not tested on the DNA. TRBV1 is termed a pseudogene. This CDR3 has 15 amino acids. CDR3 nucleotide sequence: TGCACCAGCAGCCAAGACCCGACTGAACAAGAGACCCAGTACTTC. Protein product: CTSSQDPTEQETQYF.

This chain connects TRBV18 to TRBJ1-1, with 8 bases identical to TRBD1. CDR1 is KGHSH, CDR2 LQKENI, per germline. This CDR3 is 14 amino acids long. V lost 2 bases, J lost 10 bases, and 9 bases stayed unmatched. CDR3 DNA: TGTGCCAGCTCACCAAGTATTTGGACAGGGACAGCTTTCTTT. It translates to CASSPSIWTGTAFF.

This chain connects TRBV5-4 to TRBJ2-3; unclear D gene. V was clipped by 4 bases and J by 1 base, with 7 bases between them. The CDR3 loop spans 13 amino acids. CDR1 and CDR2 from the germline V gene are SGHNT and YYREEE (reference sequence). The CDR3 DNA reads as TGTGCCAGCAGCCGACTTGGCACAGATACGCAGTATTTT. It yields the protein CASSRLGTDTQYF.

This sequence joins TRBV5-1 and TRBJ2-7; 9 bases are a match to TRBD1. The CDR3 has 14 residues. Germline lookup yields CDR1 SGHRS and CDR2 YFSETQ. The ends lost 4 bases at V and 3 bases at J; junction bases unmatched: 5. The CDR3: CASSPQGAHYEQYF. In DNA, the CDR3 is TGCGCCAGCAGCCCACAGGGGGCCCACTACGAGCAGTACTTC.

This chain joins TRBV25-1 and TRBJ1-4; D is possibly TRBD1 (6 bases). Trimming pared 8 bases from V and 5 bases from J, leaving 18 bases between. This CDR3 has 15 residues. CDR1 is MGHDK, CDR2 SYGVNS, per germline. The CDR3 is CASSPLDRPNEKLFF. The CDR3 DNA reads TGTGCCAGCTCCCCGCTAGACAGGCCGAATGAAAAACTGTTTTTT.

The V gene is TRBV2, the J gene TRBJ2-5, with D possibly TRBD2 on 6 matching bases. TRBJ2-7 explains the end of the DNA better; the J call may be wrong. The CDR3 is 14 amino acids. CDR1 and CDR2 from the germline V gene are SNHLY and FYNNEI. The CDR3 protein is CASRESSVAYEQYF. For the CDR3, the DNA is TGTGCCAGCAGAGAGTCTAGCGTGGCCTACGAGCAGTACTTC.

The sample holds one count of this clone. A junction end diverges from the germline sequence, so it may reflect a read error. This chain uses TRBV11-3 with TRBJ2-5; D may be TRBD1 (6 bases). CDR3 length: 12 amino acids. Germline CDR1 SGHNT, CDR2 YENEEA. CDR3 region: CASSLVDRRLDF. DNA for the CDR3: TGTGCCAGCAGCTTAGTTGACAGGCGGTTAGACTTC.

For the CDR3, the DNA is TGTGCCAGCAGGAGGCCTCCCTACGAGCAGTACTTC. This encodes CASRRPPYEQYF. V is TRBV6-5 and J is TRBJ2-7; no clear D. V was pared by 6 bases and J by 2 bases, with 8 bases between. From germline, CDR1 is MNHEY and CDR2 SVGAGI. The CDR3 loop spans 12 amino acids.

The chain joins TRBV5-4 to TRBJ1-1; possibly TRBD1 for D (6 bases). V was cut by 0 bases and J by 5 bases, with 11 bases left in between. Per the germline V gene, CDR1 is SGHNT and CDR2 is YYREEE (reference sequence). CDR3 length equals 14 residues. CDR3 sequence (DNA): TGTGCCAGCAGCTTGGGGCAGGGGATTACTGAAGCTTTCTTT. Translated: CASSLGQGITEAFF.

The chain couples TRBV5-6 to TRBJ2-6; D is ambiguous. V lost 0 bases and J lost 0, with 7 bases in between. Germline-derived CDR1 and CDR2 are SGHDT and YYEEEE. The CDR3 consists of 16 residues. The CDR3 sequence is CASSLGRSSGANVLTF. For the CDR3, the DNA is TGTGCCAGCAGCTTGGGGCGGAGCTCTGGGGCCAACGTCCTGACTTTC.

The CDR3 is CSADSYYGYTF. The CDR3 nucleotides read TGCAGCGCCGACAGCTACTATGGCTACACCTTC. The V call is TRBV29-1, the J call TRBJ1-2, with D maybe TRBD1 (5 bases). The germline V and J ends were trimmed by 7 bases and 3 bases, with 9 bases remaining between them. This CDR3 comprises 11 residues. From germline, CDR1 is SQVTM and CDR2 ANQGSEA.